This T cell receptor (beta chain) emerged from a study of T cells in Graves' hyperthyroidism and ophthalmopathy. In its sample, this clonotype was seen many times. No antigen is known for it. RNA transcripts gave rise to amplified TCR beta CDR3 regions. With the HTBI primer set, the TCR CDR3 went through a first round of RT-PCR. TCRdb re-called the multiplex PCR reads through MiXCR, storing one row per CDR3 protein. This sample carries 540,000 or so distinct CDR3 sequences, 46% of them seen once, and the ten largest clones take roughly 20%. Study findings and constraints: Peripheral blood also featured most of the thyroid clonotypes expanded above 0.001. Prediction of ophthalmopathy progression came a median approximately 6.5 months pre-onset. Stable hyperthyroidism and ophthalmopathy were separated using 13 V-J signatures.

The clonotype was recovered from an adult woman with Graves' disease, either hyperthyroidism or ophthalmopathy (not recorded which). The sample consisted of peripheral blood or thyroid tissue (not recorded which).

CDR3 sequence: CASSLLRGETPLHF. The CDR3 DNA reads as TGTGCCAGCAGCTTATTACGGGGGGAGACTCCCCTCCACTTT. This chain links TRBV7-2 with TRBJ1-6; tentatively, D is TRBD1 (5 bases). The V end lost 2 bases, the J end lost 13 bases, and 15 bases lay between the germline ends. The length of the CDR3 is 14 residues. The germline V gene encodes CDR1 SGHTA and CDR2 FQGNSA. The full variable domain, its missing parts supplied by reference TRBV7-2 and TRBJ1-6, is GAGVSQSPSNKVTEKGKDVELRCDPISGHTALYWYRQSLGQGLEFLIYFQGNSAPDKSGLPSDRFSAERTGGSVSTLTIQRTQQEDSAVYLCASSLLRGETPLHFGNGTRLTVT.